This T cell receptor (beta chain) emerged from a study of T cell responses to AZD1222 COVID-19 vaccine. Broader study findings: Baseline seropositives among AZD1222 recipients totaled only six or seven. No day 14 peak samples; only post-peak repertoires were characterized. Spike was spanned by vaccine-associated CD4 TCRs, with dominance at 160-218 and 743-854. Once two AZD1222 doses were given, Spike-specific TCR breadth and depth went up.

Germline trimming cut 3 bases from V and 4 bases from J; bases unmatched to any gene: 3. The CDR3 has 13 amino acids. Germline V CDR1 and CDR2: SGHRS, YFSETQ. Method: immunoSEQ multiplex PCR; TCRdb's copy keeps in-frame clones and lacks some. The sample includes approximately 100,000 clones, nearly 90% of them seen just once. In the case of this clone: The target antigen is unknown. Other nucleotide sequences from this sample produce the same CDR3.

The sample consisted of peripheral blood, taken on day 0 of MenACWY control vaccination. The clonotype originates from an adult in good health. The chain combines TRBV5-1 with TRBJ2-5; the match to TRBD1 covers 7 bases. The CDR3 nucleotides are TGCGCCAGCAGCTCTGACAGGGCAGAGACCCAGTACTTC. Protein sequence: CASSSDRAETQYF. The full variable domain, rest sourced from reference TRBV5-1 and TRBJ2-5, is KAGVTQTPRYLIKTRGQQVTLSCSPISGHRSVSWYQQTPGQGLQFLFEYFSETQRNKGNFPGRFSGRQFSNSRSEMNVSTLELGDSALYLCASSSDRAETQYFGPGTRLLVL.